This T cell receptor (beta chain) appears in the sequencing data of a study of metastatic and nonmetastatic thyroid tumors. Turning to the study itself: Comparison of repertoires was carried out across blood and tumor or nodule tissue from malignant and benign thyroid patients.

TCRdb re-processed the PCR reads through MiXCR. Here the sample spans 20,000 to 25,000 clones, roughly a third being singletons. All patients reached thyroid surgery having received no treatment beforehand. This CDR3 contains 15 residues. CDR1 and CDR2 from the germline V gene are LNHNV and YYDKDF (reference sequence). The V and J ends lost 7 bases and 2 bases respectively, with 14 bases between them. This TCR was sampled from a female donor with papillary thyroid cancer or a benign thyroid nodule (not recorded which). Some clones in this sample may be carry-over from other donors' samples. The chain has TRBV15 and TRBJ2-2, with D perhaps matching TRBD2 (5 bases). The material sequenced was blood. CDR3 DNA: TGTGCCACCATCCGCATCCGGGGTAACACCGGGGAGCTGTTTTTT. This gives the protein CATIRIRGNTGELFF.